One sample yielded the 5 T cell receptor beta chains listed below, sequenced in a study of blood T cell repertoires in COVID-19. Produced via immunoSEQ multiplex PCR; TCRdb's table is partial and in-frame only. The data contain approximately 400,000 clones, more than 80% of them singletons. The sequenced sample consisted of peripheral blood. These receptors came from a man aged 40-55 years with acute or convalescent COVID-19.

The chain has TRBV7-2 and TRBJ2-2; 11 positions agree with TRBD2. Germline assignment: CDR1 SGHTA and CDR2 FQGNSA. CDR3 length: 17 residues. V lost 5 bases to trimming and J lost 0 bases; unmatched junction nucleotides: 5. Written as DNA, the CDR3 is TGTGCCAGCAGCCGGGTTAGCGGGGGGGCGAACACCGGGGAGCTGTTTTTT. It specifies CASSRVSGGANTGELFF.

This rearrangement joins TRBV4-1 to TRBJ1-4; a weak D match, TRBD1 (6 bases). This CDR3 comprises 14 residues. Germline lookup yields CDR1 MGHRA and CDR2 YSYEKL. V lost 3 bases to trimming and J lost 6 bases, with 11 bases between them. The CDR3 region is CASSHIQGYEKLFF. The CDR3 DNA follows: TGCGCCAGCAGCCACATACAGGGTTATGAAAAACTGTTTTTT.

This chain joins TRBV4-1 and TRBJ1-3; the D gene is possibly TRBD1 (6 bases). The CDR3 loop spans 18 amino acids. Germline CDR1 reads MGHRA; CDR2 reads YSYEKL. V was cut by 1 base and J by 9 bases, with 25 bases left in between. CDR3 residues: CASSQAENIPGQLATIYF. CDR3 bases: TGCGCCAGCAGCCAAGCCGAAAATATACCCGGACAGCTTGCCACCATATATTTT.

The chain combines TRBV30 with TRBJ2-5, with D tentatively TRBD2 (6 bases). With 8 bases removed from V and 5 bases from J, the gap between germline ends came to 15 bases. CDR1 is GTSNPN and CDR2 is SVGIG in the germline V gene (reference sequence). The CDR3 sequence is 12 residues long. CDR3 in amino acids: CAGRFRGETQYF. Written as DNA, the CDR3 is TGTGCCGGTCGGTTCCGGGGGGAGACCCAGTACTTC.

This chain joins TRBV27 and TRBJ2-7, with 10 bases identical to TRBD1. The V gene end was trimmed by 8 bases and the J gene end by 3 bases; junction bases not matched to a gene: 10. Germline V gene lookup returns CDR1 MNHEY and CDR2 SMNVEV (reference sequence). There are 15 residues in the CDR3. CDR3 sequence reads: CASSWPGQGVYEQYF. CDR3 DNA: TGTGCCAGCTCCTGGCCAGGACAGGGGGTCTACGAGCAGTACTTC.